The sequence of this TCR beta chain was determined in a study of shared clonotypes between healthy human individuals. Across the study: Each donor's CD4 naive and CD4 memory cells filled three plates apiece, CD8 naive two, and CD8 memory one. Study-wide results and caveats: Among several donors, roughly 5.5% of naive CD4 clonotypes were found in common.

Of note for this clone: Its target is unknown.

Trimming stripped 2 bases from V and 0 bases from J, with 9 bases between. The CDR3 contains 15 residues. The germline CDR1 and CDR2 sequences are MNHNS and SASEGT. Methods used by the authors: Junction-only sequences without quality scores were provided by ImmunoSEQ, so filtering was different. Using immunoSEQ multiplex PCR, the repertoire was profiled, and TCRdb retains in-frame clones only, with some absent. Clonal size and the V and J genes are those of that table, whereas D and trimming came from the DNA. Among around 2.5 million clones listed, roughly 93% were seen once. The clonotype comes from a man between 18 and 35 years old in good health. Some clones in this sample may be carry-over from other donors' samples. What was sequenced was naive CD4+ T cells from PBMCs. Specified subset: CD45RA+ positively selected. The chain links TRBV6-1 to TRBJ2-3; D unresolved. CDR3 region: CASSEMGFSTDTQYF. The DNA for the CDR3 is TGTGCCAGCAGTGAAATGGGCTTTAGCACAGATACGCAGTATTTT.